This TCR beta chain is from a study of blood T cell repertoires in COVID-19. Study-wide context: Nucleic acid was either cDNA or gDNA, and it came from T cells, B-cell-depleted T cells, or PBMCs.

CDR1 LGHNT and CDR2 FRNRAP come from the germline V gene. V dropped 2 bases and J dropped 6 bases, with 13 bases sitting between them. CDR3 length: 15 residues. Some clones are missing from TCRdb's copy, which holds only in-frame ones; the method was immunoSEQ multiplex PCR. The sample lists some 160,000 clones; roughly 80% were seen once. Source material: peripheral blood. V usage is TRBV12-5 and J usage is TRBJ1-4; D is possibly TRBD1 (6 bases). The origin of this receptor is a woman aged 80 or older with acute or convalescent COVID-19. The CDR3 protein is CASGLITGRYEKLFF. CDR3 sequence (DNA): TGTGCTAGTGGTTTGATAACAGGGCGGTATGAAAAACTGTTTTTT.